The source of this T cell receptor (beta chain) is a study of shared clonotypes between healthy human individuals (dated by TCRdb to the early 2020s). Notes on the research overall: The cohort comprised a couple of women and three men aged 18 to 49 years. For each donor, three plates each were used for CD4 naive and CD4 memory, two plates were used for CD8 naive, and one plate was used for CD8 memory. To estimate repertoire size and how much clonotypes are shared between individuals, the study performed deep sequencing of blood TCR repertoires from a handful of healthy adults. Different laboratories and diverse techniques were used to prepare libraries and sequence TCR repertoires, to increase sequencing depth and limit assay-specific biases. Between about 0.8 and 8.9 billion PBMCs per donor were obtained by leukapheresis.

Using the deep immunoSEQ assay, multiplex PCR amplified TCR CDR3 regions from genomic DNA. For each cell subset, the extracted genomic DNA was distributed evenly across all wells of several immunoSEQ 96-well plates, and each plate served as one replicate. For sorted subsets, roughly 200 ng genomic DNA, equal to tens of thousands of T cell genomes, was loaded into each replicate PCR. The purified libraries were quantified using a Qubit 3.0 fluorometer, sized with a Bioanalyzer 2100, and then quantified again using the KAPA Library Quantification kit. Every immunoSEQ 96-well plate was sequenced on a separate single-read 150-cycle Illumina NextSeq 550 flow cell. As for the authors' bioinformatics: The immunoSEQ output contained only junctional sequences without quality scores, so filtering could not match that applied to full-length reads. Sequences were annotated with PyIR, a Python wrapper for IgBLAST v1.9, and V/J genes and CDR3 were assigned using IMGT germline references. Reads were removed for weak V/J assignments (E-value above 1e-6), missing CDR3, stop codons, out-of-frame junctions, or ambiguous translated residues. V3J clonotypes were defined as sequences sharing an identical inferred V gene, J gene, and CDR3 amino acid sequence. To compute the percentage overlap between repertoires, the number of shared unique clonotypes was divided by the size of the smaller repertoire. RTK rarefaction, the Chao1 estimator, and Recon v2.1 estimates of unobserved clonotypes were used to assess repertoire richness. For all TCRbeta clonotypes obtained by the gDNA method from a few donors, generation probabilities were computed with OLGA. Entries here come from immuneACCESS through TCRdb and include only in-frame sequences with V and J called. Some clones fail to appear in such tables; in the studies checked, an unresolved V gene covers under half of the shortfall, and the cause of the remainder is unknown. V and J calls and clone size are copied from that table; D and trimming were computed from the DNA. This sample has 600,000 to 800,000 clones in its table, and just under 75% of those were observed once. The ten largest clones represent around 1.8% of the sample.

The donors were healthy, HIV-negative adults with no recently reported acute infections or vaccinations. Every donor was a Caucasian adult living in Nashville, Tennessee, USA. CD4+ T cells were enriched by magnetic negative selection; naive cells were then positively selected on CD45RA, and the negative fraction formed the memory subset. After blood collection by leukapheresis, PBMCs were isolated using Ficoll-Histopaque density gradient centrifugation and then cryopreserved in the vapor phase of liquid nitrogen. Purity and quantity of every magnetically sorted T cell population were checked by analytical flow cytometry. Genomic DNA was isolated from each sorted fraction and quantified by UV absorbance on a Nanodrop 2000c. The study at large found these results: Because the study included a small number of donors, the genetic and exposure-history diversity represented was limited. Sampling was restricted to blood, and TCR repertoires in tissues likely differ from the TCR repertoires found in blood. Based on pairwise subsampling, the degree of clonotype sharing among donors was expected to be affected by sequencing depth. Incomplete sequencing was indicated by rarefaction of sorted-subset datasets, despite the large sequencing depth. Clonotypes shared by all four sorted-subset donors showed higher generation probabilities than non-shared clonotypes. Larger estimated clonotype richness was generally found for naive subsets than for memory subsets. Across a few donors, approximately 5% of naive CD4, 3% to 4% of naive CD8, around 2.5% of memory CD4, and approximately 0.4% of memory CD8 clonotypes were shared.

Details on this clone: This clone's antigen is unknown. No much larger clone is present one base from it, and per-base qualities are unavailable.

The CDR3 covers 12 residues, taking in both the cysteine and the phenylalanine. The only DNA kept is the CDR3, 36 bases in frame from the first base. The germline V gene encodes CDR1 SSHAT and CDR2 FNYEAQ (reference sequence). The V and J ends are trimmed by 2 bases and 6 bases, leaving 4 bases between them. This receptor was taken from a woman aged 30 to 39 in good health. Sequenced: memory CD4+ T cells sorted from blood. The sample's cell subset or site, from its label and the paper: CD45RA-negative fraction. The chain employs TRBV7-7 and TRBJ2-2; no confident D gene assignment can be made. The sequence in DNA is TGTGCCAGCAGCTTACTTTCCGGGGAGCTGTTTTTT. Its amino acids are CASSLLSGELFF.